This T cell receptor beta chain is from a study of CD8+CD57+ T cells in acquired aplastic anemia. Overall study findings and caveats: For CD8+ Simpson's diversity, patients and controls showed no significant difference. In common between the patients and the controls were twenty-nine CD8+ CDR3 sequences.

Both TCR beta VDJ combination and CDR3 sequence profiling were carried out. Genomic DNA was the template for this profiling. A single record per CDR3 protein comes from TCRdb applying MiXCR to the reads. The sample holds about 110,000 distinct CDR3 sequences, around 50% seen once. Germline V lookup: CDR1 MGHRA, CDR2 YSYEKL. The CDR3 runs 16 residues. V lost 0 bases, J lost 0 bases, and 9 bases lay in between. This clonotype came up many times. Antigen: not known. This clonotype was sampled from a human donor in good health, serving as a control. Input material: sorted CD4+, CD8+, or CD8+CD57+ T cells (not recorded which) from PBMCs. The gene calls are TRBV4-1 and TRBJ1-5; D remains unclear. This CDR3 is CASSQETGDSNQPQHF. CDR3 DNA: TGCGCCAGCAGCCAAGAAACCGGGGATAGCAATCAGCCCCAGCATTTT.